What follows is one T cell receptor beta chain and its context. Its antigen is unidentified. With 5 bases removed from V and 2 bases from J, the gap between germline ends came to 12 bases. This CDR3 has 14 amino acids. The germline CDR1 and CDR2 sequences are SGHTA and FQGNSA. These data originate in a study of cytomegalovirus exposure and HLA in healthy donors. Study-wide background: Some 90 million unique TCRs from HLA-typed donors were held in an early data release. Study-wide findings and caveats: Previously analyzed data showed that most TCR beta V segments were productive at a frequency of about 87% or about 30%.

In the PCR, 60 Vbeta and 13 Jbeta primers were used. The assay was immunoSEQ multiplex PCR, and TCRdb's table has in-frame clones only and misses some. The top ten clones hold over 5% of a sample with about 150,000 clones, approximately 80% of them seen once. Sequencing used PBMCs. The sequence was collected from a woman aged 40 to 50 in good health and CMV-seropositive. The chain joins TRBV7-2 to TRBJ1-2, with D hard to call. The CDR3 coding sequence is TGTGCCAGCAGCCGGGATACTCTCAACTATGGCTACACCTTC. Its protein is CASSRDTLNYGYTF.